This is a list of T cell receptor beta chains from one sample in a study of blood T cells in healthy people across ages. TCRdb re-derived calls from the 5' RACE reads in MiXCR, one entry per CDR3 protein. The data show about 1,400,000 distinct CDR3 sequences, around 59% seen once. The material sequenced was blood. These receptors came from a young man in good health. Both conserved end residues are part of each CDR3. Fields, in order: CDR3 DNA, CDR3 protein, V gene, J gene, D gene, clone size. A D gene is named only where the DNA matches it firmly. Where a row states a size, it is once, few, many or the class of an expanded clone; other rows omit it.

CDR3 DNA: TGTGCCAGCAGTCCGTACCCTAGCGGGGGGGTCCAAGAGACCCAGTACTTC
CDR3 protein: CASSPYPSGGVQETQYF
V gene: TRBV28
J gene: TRBJ2-5
D gene: TRBD2
clone size: few

CDR3 DNA: TGTGCCAGCAGCTTAGGGGACAGCAACTCTGGGGCCAACGTCCTGACTTTC
CDR3 protein: CASSLGDSNSGANVLTF
V gene: TRBV7-2
J gene: TRBJ2-6
D gene: TRBD1
clone size: .

CDR3 DNA: TGCAGTGGCGATATGACAATGTCGGGAGCACCTAACTATGGCTACACCTTC
CDR3 protein: CSGDMTMSGAPNYGYTF
V gene: TRBV20-1
J gene: TRBJ1-2
D gene: .
clone size: .

CDR3 DNA: TGTGCCAGCAGCTTAGAGGGGACTAGCGGGGGGCAGGAGACCCAGTACTTC
CDR3 protein: CASSLEGTSGGQETQYF
V gene: TRBV11-2
J gene: TRBJ2-5
D gene: TRBD2
clone size: few

CDR3 DNA: TGTGCCAGCAGTGCGTTTGGACAGGGAAGGGTTAATGAGCAGTTCTTC
CDR3 protein: CASSAFGQGRVNEQFF
V gene: TRBV7-9
J gene: TRBJ2-1
D gene: TRBD1
clone size: .

CDR3 DNA: TGCGCCAGCAGCCAGGGGGGCGTGGACACCGGGGAGCTGTTTTTT
CDR3 protein: CASSQGGVDTGELFF
V gene: TRBV4-1
J gene: TRBJ2-2
D gene: .
clone size: .

CDR3 DNA: TGTGCCAGCAGTTTTTGGTTTAGCGGGGGGGCTTCAGATACGCAGTATTTT
CDR3 protein: CASSFWFSGGASDTQYF
V gene: TRBV28
J gene: TRBJ2-3
D gene: TRBD2
clone size: .

CDR3 DNA: TGTGCCAGCAGCAAAATCCTCTACGAGCAGTACTTC
CDR3 protein: CASSKILYEQYF
V gene: TRBV21-1
J gene: TRBJ2-7
D gene: .
clone size: .

CDR3 DNA: TGTGCCAGCAGCCGTGGTAGCGGGGGCACAGATACGCAGTATTTT
CDR3 protein: CASSRGSGGTDTQYF
V gene: TRBV7-2
J gene: TRBJ2-3
D gene: TRBD2
clone size: .

CDR3 DNA: TGCGCCAGCAGCCAGGTGTCCAGCGGGATTTGGGAGCTGTTTTTT
CDR3 protein: CASSQVSSGIWELFF
V gene: TRBV4-1
J gene: TRBJ2-2
D gene: TRBD2
clone size: .

CDR3 DNA: TGTGCCAGCAGTTTCGAAGGCGGACGCAATCAGCCCCAGCATTTT
CDR3 protein: CASSFEGGRNQPQHF
V gene: TRBV28
J gene: TRBJ1-5
D gene: .
clone size: .

CDR3 DNA: TGCAGCGTTGAAGATGGAGTCGGGCAGTACTTC
CDR3 protein: CSVEDGVGQYF
V gene: TRBV29-1
J gene: TRBJ2-7
D gene: .
clone size: .

CDR3 DNA: TGTGCCAGCAGCCCTAGAGACACTTCACCCCTCCACTTT
CDR3 protein: CASSPRDTSPLHF
V gene: TRBV5-4
J gene: TRBJ1-6
D gene: .
clone size: .

CDR3 DNA: TGTGCCTCTAGGCGGGATGACTATGGCTACACCTTC
CDR3 protein: CASRRDDYGYTF
V gene: TRBV19
J gene: TRBJ1-2
D gene: .
clone size: once

CDR3 DNA: TGTGCCAGCAGTGCGGGACGGAGCAATCAGCCCCAGCATTTT
CDR3 protein: CASSAGRSNQPQHF
V gene: TRBV27
J gene: TRBJ1-5
D gene: .
clone size: .

CDR3 DNA: TGTGCCAGCAGCCCCAAGGGTATCGCCCCTTCACCCCTCCACTTT
CDR3 protein: CASSPKGIAPSPLHF
V gene: TRBV5-5
J gene: TRBJ1-6
D gene: .
clone size: .

CDR3 DNA: TGTGCCAGCAGCTTAGTCACGACGTACCAAGAGACCCAGTACTTC
CDR3 protein: CASSLVTTYQETQYF
V gene: TRBV7-9
J gene: TRBJ2-5
D gene: .
clone size: .

CDR3 DNA: TGTGCCAGCAGTTACGGAACCCTGAGCACAGATACGCAGTATTTT
CDR3 protein: CASSYGTLSTDTQYF
V gene: TRBV6-6
J gene: TRBJ2-3
D gene: .
clone size: few